This T cell receptor (beta chain) was found in a study of blood T cell repertoires in COVID-19. Per germline, CDR1 SGHVS and CDR2 FNYEAQ. The CDR3 length is 15 residues. Trimming pared 5 bases from V and 7 bases from J, leaving 15 bases between. Measured with immunoSEQ multiplex PCR; TCRdb has only the in-frame clones, and not every one. The table includes hundreds of thousands of clones, roughly 85% detected once. This sequence joins TRBV7-6 and TRBJ1-6, with D uncertain. The clonotype comes from a woman in her sixties or seventies with active or convalescent COVID-19. Material for sequencing was peripheral blood. DNA of the CDR3: TGTGCCAGCAGCCGAGCCGTGGCGGGGAATTCACCCCTCCACTTT. It codes for CASSRAVAGNSPLHF.